A selection of T cell receptor beta chains follows, all from one sample in a study of T-cell memory formation after mild COVID-19. TCRdb fed the 5' RACE reads into MiXCR, producing one record per CDR3 protein. Here the sample spans about 560,000 distinct CDR3 sequences, about a sixth being singletons. Material: PBMCs or a T cell subset sorted from them (not recorded which). The source of these receptors is an adult woman who had mild COVID-19 (a few samples of this study predate the infection). Cell type and time point are not known. CDR3s include the opening cysteine and the closing phenylalanine or tryptophan. The D gene is left open where the match is weak. Rows may omit the clone size; those that give it use once, few, many or a size class.

clone_size | cdr3_length | d_call | j_call | v_call | cdr3_aa | cdr3_nt
few | 17 | TRBD1 | TRBJ2-7 | TRBV5-1 | CASSHPKTGDIAYEQYF | TGCGCCAGCAGCCACCCTAAGACAGGGGACATCGCCTACGAGCAGTACTTC
NA | 17 | TRBD2 | TRBJ2-3 | TRBV14 | CASSPRRAGESTDTQYF | TGTGCCAGCAGCCCGAGGAGAGCGGGAGAAAGCACAGATACGCAGTATTTT
few | 12 | NA | TRBJ1-1 | TRBV5-1 | CASREGVTEAFF | TGCGCCAGCAGAGAGGGCGTCACTGAAGCTTTCTTT
NA | 15 | TRBD2 | TRBJ2-1 | TRBV5-1 | CASSLATSGPNEQFF | TGCGCCAGCAGCTTGGCGACTAGCGGCCCTAATGAGCAGTTCTTC
NA | 13 | NA | TRBJ2-5 | TRBV6-2/TRBV6-3 | CASTGLSKETQYF | TGTGCCAGCACGGGACTCTCAAAAGAGACCCAGTACTTC
few | 18 | TRBD2 | TRBJ2-1 | TRBV15 | CATSRDEWAGGPDNEQFF | TGTGCCACCAGCAGAGATGAGTGGGCGGGAGGGCCGGACAATGAGCAGTTCTTC
NA | 15 | NA | TRBJ1-1 | TRBV25-1 | CASSESGLRNTEAFF | TGTGCCAGCAGTGAATCAGGGCTGAGGAACACTGAAGCTTTCTTT
NA | 11 | NA | TRBJ2-3 | TRBV20-1 | CSAILGDTQYF | TGCAGTGCCATTCTAGGAGATACGCAGTATTTT
NA | 15 | NA | TRBJ2-4 | TRBV4-3 | CASSQDRVAKNIQYF | TGCGCCAGCAGCCAAGATAGAGTAGCCAAAAACATTCAGTACTTC
NA | 16 | TRBD2 | TRBJ2-7 | TRBV12-3/TRBV12-4 | CASRSLGLAGSYEQYF | TGTGCCAGCAGGTCCCTAGGACTAGCGGGCTCCTACGAGCAGTACTTC
NA | 14 | NA | TRBJ2-7 | TRBV5-1 | CASSLELGRTEQYF | TGCGCCAGCAGCTTGGAGTTGGGGCGGACCGAGCAGTACTTC
few | 15 | NA | TRBJ1-2 | TRBV7-9 | CASSPIGGDDYGYTF | TGTGCCAGCAGCCCCATCGGAGGGGATGACTATGGCTACACCTTC
few | 17 | TRBD2 | TRBJ2-5 | TRBV4-2 | CASSQYPTSGGQETQYF | TGTGCCAGCAGCCAATATCCAACTAGCGGGGGACAAGAGACCCAGTACTTC
NA | 17 | TRBD1 | TRBJ2-7 | TRBV5-1 | CASSLVRQGAKSYEQYF | TGCGCCAGCAGCTTGGTTCGGCAGGGGGCCAAATCCTACGAGCAGTACTTC
NA | 12 | NA | TRBJ2-2 | TRBV10-3 | CAISVNTGELFF | TGTGCCATCAGCGTAAACACCGGGGAGCTGTTTTTT
few | 12 | NA | TRBJ1-2 | TRBV5-1 | CASSLDPRNYTF | TGCGCCAGCAGCTTGGACCCCAGGAACTACACCTTC
NA | 12 | NA | TRBJ2-7 | TRBV12-3/TRBV12-4 | CASSSTVYEQYF | TGTGCCAGCAGTTCGACAGTCTACGAGCAGTACTTC
few | 15 | NA | TRBJ2-5 | TRBV27 | CASSLGILSRETQYF | TGTGCCAGCAGTCTCGGGATCCTCTCACGAGAGACCCAGTACTTC
once | 16 | NA | TRBJ1-2 | TRBV5-5 | CASSLSEPLGNYGYTF | TGTGCCAGCAGCTTGTCCGAGCCGCTGGGTAACTATGGCTACACCTTC
few | 14 | NA | TRBJ2-1 | TRBV20-1 | CSAEGDFAYNEQFF | TGCAGTGCTGAGGGAGACTTCGCCTACAATGAGCAGTTCTTC
few | 15 | TRBD2 | TRBJ2-5 | TRBV7-9 | CASSFPTSGSETQYF | TGTGCCAGCAGCTTCCCGACTAGCGGGAGTGAGACCCAGTACTTC
NA | 13 | NA | TRBJ2-3 | TRBV30 | CAYQFSRGDTQYF | TGTGCCTACCAATTTTCGAGGGGAGATACGCAGTATTTT
NA | 14 | NA | TRBJ1-1 | TRBV4-3 | CASSQDPLVTEAFF | TGCGCCAGCAGCCAAGATCCCTTGGTAACTGAAGCTTTCTTT
few | 14 | NA | TRBJ2-7 | TRBV12-3/TRBV12-4 | CASSLGFGSYEQYF | TGTGCCAGCAGTTTAGGTTTTGGTTCCTACGAGCAGTACTTC
NA | 16 | NA | TRBJ2-2 | TRBV7-9 | CASSSRRGTNTGELFF | TGTGCCAGCAGCTCCCGAAGGGGAACGAACACCGGGGAGCTGTTTTTT
NA | 14 | NA | TRBJ2-1 | TRBV29-1 | CSVAVGGYYNEQFF | TGCAGCGTTGCGGTCGGCGGCTATTACAATGAGCAGTTCTTC
few | 11 | NA | TRBJ1-1 | TRBV19 | CASRMRTEAFF | TGTGCCAGTAGAATGAGGACTGAAGCTTTCTTT
NA | 13 | NA | TRBJ2-1 | TRBV5-5 | CASSLWVVDEQFF | TGTGCCAGCAGCTTGTGGGTGGTCGATGAGCAGTTCTTC
many | 14 | NA | TRBJ2-1 | TRBV7-2 | CASSLASSYNEQFF | TGTGCCAGCAGCTTAGCCAGCTCCTACAATGAGCAGTTCTTC
few | 19 | NA | TRBJ2-2 | TRBV6-5 | CASSYSRLGGIENTGELFF | TGTGCCAGCAGTTACTCGAGATTAGGGGGTATTGAAAACACCGGGGAGCTGTTTTTT
many | 13 | NA | TRBJ2-7 | TRBV5-4 | CASSVRDAYEQYF | TGTGCCAGCAGCGTCCGGGACGCCTACGAGCAGTACTTC
NA | 14 | TRBD2 | TRBJ2-1 | TRBV29-1 | CSVIAGGFGNEQFF | TGCAGCGTAATAGCGGGAGGGTTTGGGAATGAGCAGTTCTTC
NA | 16 | TRBD2 | TRBJ2-7 | TRBV4-2 | CASSQGTSGNRYEQYF | TGTGCCAGCAGCCAAGGGACCAGCGGGAATAGATACGAGCAGTACTTC
many | 16 | NA | TRBJ2-1 | TRBV11-3 | CASSQRVWGEYNEQFF | TGTGCCAGCAGCCAAAGGGTGTGGGGGGAATACAATGAGCAGTTCTTC
NA | 16 | NA | TRBJ2-4 | TRBV5-6 | CASSLVRSIAKNIQYF | TGTGCCAGCAGCTTGGTCCGGTCGATAGCCAAAAACATTCAGTACTTC
few | 15 | NA | TRBJ2-5 | TRBV2 | CASSDGGGNQETQYF | TGTGCCAGCAGTGACGGCGGCGGCAACCAAGAGACCCAGTACTTC
many | 13 | NA | TRBJ2-6 | TRBV18 | CASSPGGANVLTF | TGTGCCAGCAGCCCCGGTGGGGCCAACGTCCTGACTTTC
few | 15 | NA | TRBJ2-7 | TRBV20-1 | CSASRGSGPSYEQYF | TGCAGTGCTAGCAGGGGAAGCGGCCCCTCCTACGAGCAGTACTTC
many | 15 | TRBD2 | TRBJ2-5 | TRBV7-8 | CASSSRTSGRETQYF | TGTGCCAGCAGCTCGCGGACTAGCGGGAGGGAGACCCAGTACTTC
many | 13 | NA | TRBJ2-3 | TRBV5-1 | CASSLELTDTQYF | TGCGCCAGCAGCTTGGAACTTACAGATACGCAGTATTTT
NA | 18 | NA | TRBJ2-6 | TRBV6-5 | CASSYTWGIPAGANVLTF | TGTGCCAGCAGTTATACATGGGGCATCCCCGCTGGGGCCAACGTCCTGACTTTC
NA | 14 | NA | TRBJ2-3 | TRBV5-1 | CASSLASGPDTQYF | TGCGCCAGCAGCTTGGCCTCGGGCCCAGATACGCAGTATTTT
NA | 13 | NA | TRBJ1-2 | TRBV6-5 | CASSLQLSRGYTF | TGTGCCAGCAGTCTACAGCTGTCTAGGGGCTACACCTTC
few | 15 | NA | TRBJ2-3 | TRBV23-1 | CASSLEARGTDTQYF | TGCGCCAGCAGTCTGGAGGCCCGGGGTACAGATACGCAGTATTTT
many | 10 | TRBD2 | TRBJ2-1 | TRBV7-9 | CASAGGEQFF | TGTGCCAGCGCGGGGGGTGAGCAGTTCTTC
NA | 16 | NA | TRBJ2-3 | TRBV20-1 | CSAPTSLAGLGDTQYF | TGCAGTGCTCCGACGTCCCTCGCAGGGTTAGGAGATACGCAGTATTTT
NA | 13 | TRBD2 | TRBJ2-1 | TRBV20-1 | CSARLADRYEQFF | TGCAGTGCTAGACTAGCGGATAGGTATGAGCAGTTCTTC
NA | 14 | TRBD2 | TRBJ2-3 | TRBV20-1 | CSASRGGRTDTQYF | TGCAGTGCTAGTCGGGGGGGTCGCACAGATACGCAGTATTTT
NA | 12 | NA | TRBJ2-7 | TRBV12-5 | CASGPDSDEQYF | TGTGCTAGTGGTCCTGACTCCGACGAGCAGTACTTC